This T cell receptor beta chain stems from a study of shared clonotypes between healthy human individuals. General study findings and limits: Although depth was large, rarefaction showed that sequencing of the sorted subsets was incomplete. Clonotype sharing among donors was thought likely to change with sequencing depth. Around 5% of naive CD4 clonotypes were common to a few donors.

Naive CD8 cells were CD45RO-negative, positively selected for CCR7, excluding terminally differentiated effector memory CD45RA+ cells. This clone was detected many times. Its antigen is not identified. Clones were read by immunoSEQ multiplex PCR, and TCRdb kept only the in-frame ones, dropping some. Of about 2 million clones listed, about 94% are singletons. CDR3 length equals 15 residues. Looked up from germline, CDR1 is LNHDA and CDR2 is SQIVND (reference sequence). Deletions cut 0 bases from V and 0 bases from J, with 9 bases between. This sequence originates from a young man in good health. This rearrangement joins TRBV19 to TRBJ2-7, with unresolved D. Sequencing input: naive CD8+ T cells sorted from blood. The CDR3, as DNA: TGTGCCAGTAGTATAGAGGACGGGCTCTCCTACGAGCAGTACTTC. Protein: CASSIEDGLSYEQYF.